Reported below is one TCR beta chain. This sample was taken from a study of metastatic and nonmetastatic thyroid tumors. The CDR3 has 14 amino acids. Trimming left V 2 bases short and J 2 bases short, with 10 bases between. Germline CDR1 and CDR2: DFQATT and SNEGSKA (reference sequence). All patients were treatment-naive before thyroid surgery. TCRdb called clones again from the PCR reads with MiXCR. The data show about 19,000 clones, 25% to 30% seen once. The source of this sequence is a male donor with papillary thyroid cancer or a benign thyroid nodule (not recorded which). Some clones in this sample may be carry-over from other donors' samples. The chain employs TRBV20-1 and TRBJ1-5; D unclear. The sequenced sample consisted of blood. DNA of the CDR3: TGCAGTGCTAGAAACCCGGAGGGCAATCAGCCCCAGCATTTT. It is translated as CSARNPEGNQPQHF.